The 28 T cell receptor beta chains reported below all come from one sample, sequenced in a study of blood T cell repertoires in COVID-19. TCRdb's copy holds only in-frame clones and misses some; the assay was immunoSEQ multiplex PCR. The sample comprises about 210,000 clones, about 84% of which are singletons, and roughly 13% rests with the top ten. Sample: peripheral blood. All receptors come from a human donor in a cohort sampled during active COVID-19.

This clone appeared once. V gene TRBV2 combines with J gene TRBJ1-2; D unclear. Germline CDR1 is SNHLY and CDR2 is FYNNEI. V was pared by 2 bases and J by 6 bases, with 13 bases between. The CDR3 consists of 14 residues. As DNA, the CDR3 is TGTGCCAGCAGTGAACGGAGGGATGGAGATGGCTACACCTTC. Translation: CASSERRDGDGYTF.

The rearrangement links TRBV28 to TRBJ1-5; 9 bases fit TRBD1. From germline, CDR1 is MDHEN and CDR2 SYDVKM. V gave up 8 bases and J gave up 2 bases; unmatched junction bases: 10. CDR3 length: 16 residues. This CDR3 reads CASHLTGGTGNQPQHF. The CDR3 DNA reads TGTGCCAGCCACTTGACAGGGGGTACAGGCAATCAGCCCCAGCATTTT.

This chain joins TRBV6-5 and TRBJ2-7; D unresolved. This CDR3 is 13 amino acids long. In germline, CDR1 is MNHEY, CDR2 SVGAGI. The germline V and J ends were trimmed by 0 bases and 6 bases, with 9 bases remaining between them. The CDR3 coding sequence is TGTGCCAGCAGTTACTCGAGGCTAGTCGAGCAGTACTTC. It is translated as CASSYSRLVEQYF.

The V and J genes are TRBV15 and TRBJ1-1; D possibly corresponds to TRBD1 (6 bases). The germline V gene encodes CDR1 LNHNV and CDR2 YYDKDF (reference sequence). Trimming took off 9 bases at V and 7 bases at J, with 15 bases between the two ends. The CDR3 loop spans 12 amino acids. The CDR3 loop reads CATSEGVSEAFF. CDR3 sequence (DNA): TGTGCCACTAGTGAGGGGGTTAGTGAAGCTTTCTTT.

This clone was seen just once. The chain recombines TRBV19 with TRBJ2-7; TRBD2 aligns across 9 bases. V was pared by 5 bases and J by 0 bases, with 2 bases of the junction left unmatched. The CDR3 sequence is 14 residues long. Germline lookup yields CDR1 LNHDA and CDR2 SQIVND (reference sequence). CDR3 region: CASSQREASYEQYF. CDR3 nucleotide sequence: TGTGCCAGTAGTCAGCGGGAGGCCTCCTACGAGCAGTACTTC.

This clone was seen a few times. This chain uses TRBV2 with TRBJ1-5, with no clear D. V lost 3 bases to trimming and J lost 4 bases, with 10 bases between them. The CDR3 runs 14 residues. CDR1 and CDR2 from the germline V gene are SNHLY and FYNNEI. This CDR3 is CASSDITVNQPQHF. The CDR3 DNA follows: TGTGCCAGCAGTGATATAACGGTTAATCAGCCCCAGCATTTT.

This chain uses TRBV4-3 with TRBJ2-5; TRBD1 is a possible D gene (6 bases). V gave up 0 bases and J gave up 5 bases, with 10 bases separating them. The germline V gene encodes CDR1 LGHNA and CDR2 YSLEER. This CDR3 is built from 14 residues. The CDR3: CASSQDQGRETQYF. The CDR3 DNA reads as TGCGCCAGCAGCCAAGATCAGGGGCGTGAGACCCAGTACTTC.

This chain connects TRBV10-3 to TRBJ1-4; D uncertain. This CDR3 spans 14 amino acids. V lost 3 bases and J 8 bases, leaving 13 bases between the germline ends. Germline V gene lookup returns CDR1 ENHRY and CDR2 SYGVKD. The CDR3 bases are TGTGCCATCAGTGACAAGGGAGATGGCGAAAAACTGTTTTTT. It codes for CAISDKGDGEKLFF.

V is TRBV2 and J is TRBJ2-5, with 7 bases lining up with TRBD1. CDR3 size: 12 residues. CDR1 is SNHLY and CDR2 is FYNNEI in the germline V gene. Unmatched junction bases numbered 6, after V lost 11 bases and J lost 3 bases. For the CDR3, the DNA is TGTGCCTCGACAGGGATTGAAGAGACCCAGTACTTC. Residues: CASTGIEETQYF.

This clone was detected only a few times. DNA of the CDR3: TGTGCCAGCAGCCCCCGAGGCCAGGGGTCGGGCAATCAGCCCCAGCATTTT. Translation gives CASSPRGQGSGNQPQHF. The chain employs TRBV3-1 (or the pseudogene TRBV3-2) and TRBJ1-5; a weak D match, TRBD1 (6 bases). Germline values: CDR1 LGHDT, CDR2 YNNKEL (reference sequence). CDR3 size: 17 residues. Trimming removed 4 bases at V and 2 bases at J, with 18 bases between.

This sequence joins TRBV18 and TRBJ1-2; unclear D gene. This CDR3 has 14 amino acids. Trimming took 3 bases from V and 5 from J, leaving 13 bases between them. The germline CDR1 and CDR2 sequences are KGHSH and LQKENI. Written as DNA, the CDR3 is TGTGCCAGCTCACCGGCGGGGATGGATTATGGCTACACCTTC. Protein product: CASSPAGMDYGYTF.

Only a few counts were recorded for this clone. The sample contains more than one DNA sequence encoding this CDR3. V usage is TRBV19 and J usage is TRBJ2-7; a possible D gene is TRBD2 (6 bases). The CDR3 is 13 amino acids. V lost 5 bases, J lost 0 bases, and 8 bases lay in between. Germline loops: CDR1 LNHDA, CDR2 SQIVND (reference sequence). The CDR3 loop reads CASSGGFSYEQYF. The CDR3 bases are TGTGCCAGTAGTGGAGGGTTCTCCTACGAGCAGTACTTC.

This clone is a singleton in its sample. The chain is built from TRBV24-1 and TRBJ1-2; D uncertain. V was shortened by 5 bases and J by 8 bases, with 14 bases between the two germline ends. Germline CDR1 is KGHDR and CDR2 is SFDVKD. CDR3 length: 13 amino acids. This CDR3 reads CATSGNSQGGYTF. The CDR3 DNA is TGTGCCACCAGTGGGAACAGCCAAGGAGGCTACACCTTC.

This clone was recorded once. This sequence joins TRBV18 and TRBJ1-5; D might be TRBD1 (6 bases). V was trimmed by 3 bases and J by 4 bases, leaving 10 bases between them. This CDR3 contains 14 residues. The germline V gene encodes CDR1 KGHSH and CDR2 LQKENI. CDR3 in DNA: TGTGCCAGCTCACCGGATCAGGGGAATCAGCCCCAGCATTTT. It codes for CASSPDQGNQPQHF.

This clone has just one count. The chain uses TRBV24-1 and TRBJ1-3; TRBD1 agrees at 7 bases. Germline loops: CDR1 KGHDR, CDR2 SFDVKD. This CDR3 is built from 12 residues. The J segment lost 2 bases and the V segment lost 9 bases, leaving 0 bases of the junction unmatched. The DNA for the CDR3 is TGTGCCACCCAGGGGGCTGGAAACACCATATATTTT. As protein: CATQGAGNTIYF.

As concerns this clone: Other DNA variants within this sample encode the same CDR3. In DNA form, the CDR3 reads TGCGCCAGCAGCTTGGGACAGGGGAGAGGCACTGAAGCTTTCTTT. Encoded protein: CASSLGQGRGTEAFF. This chain joins TRBV5-1 and TRBJ1-1; 8 positions match TRBD1. The germline CDR1 and CDR2 sequences are SGHRS and YFSETQ. The CDR3 totals 15 residues. Unmatched junction bases numbered 5, after V lost 0 bases and J lost 4 bases.

This clone was detected only once. The J gene is TRBJ1-1, the V gene TRBV27; perhaps TRBD1 as D (6 bases). V lost 6 bases and J lost 4, with 15 bases in between. CDR1 and CDR2 from the germline V gene are MNHEY and SMNVEV (reference sequence). CDR3 length equals 14 residues. CDR3 loop: CASRTVGGGTEAFF. The CDR3 bases are TGTGCCAGCAGGACGGTAGGGGGGGGCACTGAAGCTTTCTTT.

This chain joins TRBV25-1 and TRBJ1-6; D may be TRBD1 (6 bases). Germline values: CDR1 MGHDK, CDR2 SYGVNS. The CDR3 covers 15 residues. V shed 3 bases and J shed 9 bases, with 15 bases lying between them. CDR3 in amino acids: CASSDRRGMSSPLHF. CDR3 in DNA: TGTGCCAGCAGTGACCGCAGGGGCATGAGTTCACCCCTCCACTTT.

The chain is built from TRBV6-5 and TRBJ2-1, with 7 nucleotides matching TRBD2. With 0 bases clipped from V and 7 bases from J, the junction kept 9 bases outside the gene matches. The germline CDR1 and CDR2 sequences are MNHEY and SVGAGI. The length of the CDR3 is 16 residues. The CDR3 sequence: CASSYSSGRGLNEQFF. CDR3 DNA sequence: TGTGCCAGCAGTTACTCGTCAGGGAGGGGTTTAAATGAGCAGTTCTTC.

This chain uses TRBV5-1 with TRBJ1-4; 9 bases fit TRBD1. With 4 bases clipped from V and 6 bases from J, the junction kept 7 bases outside the gene matches. The CDR3 loop spans 15 amino acids. Germline V gene sequence: CDR1 SGHRS, CDR2 YFSETQ. The CDR3 region has the DNA TGCGCCAGCAGCGTATCGACAGGGGGTCATGAAAAACTGTTTTTT. It translates to CASSVSTGGHEKLFF.

This clone was observed a handful of times. The chain employs TRBV3-1 (or the pseudogene TRBV3-2) and TRBJ2-7, with 8 bases aligning to TRBD2. Germline CDR1 and CDR2: LGHDT and YNNKEL (reference sequence). V shed 1 base, J shed 5 bases, and the junction held 7 bases outside the gene matches. The CDR3 contains 15 residues. The CDR3 spells CASSQVERREDEQYF. The CDR3 bases are TGTGCCAGCAGCCAAGTGGAAAGGCGGGAGGACGAGCAGTACTTC.

This chain joins TRBV5-1 and TRBJ1-1; D is possibly TRBD1 (6 bases). V was pared by 0 bases and J by 11 bases, with 11 bases between. Germline assignment: CDR1 SGHRS and CDR2 YFSETQ. This CDR3 has 12 amino acids. CDR3 DNA: TGCGCCAGCAGCTTGGAGGTGGGGGCTGCTTTCTTT. Amino acids: CASSLEVGAAFF.

V is TRBV18 and J is TRBJ1-2; no reliable D call. This CDR3 comprises 14 residues. The germline V gene has CDR1 KGHSH and CDR2 LQKENI. The V end was cut by 3 bases, the J end by 5 bases, with 13 bases between. CDR3 protein: CASSPSASEYGYTF. In nucleotides, the CDR3 is TGTGCCAGCTCACCGTCTGCTTCAGAATATGGCTACACCTTC. Full variable domain (outside the CDR3, taken from reference TRBV18 and TRBJ1-2): NAGVMQNPRHLVRRRGQEARLRCSPMKGHSHVYWYRQLPEEGLKFMVYLQKENIIDESGMPKERFSAEFPKEGPSILRIQQVVRGDSAAYFCASSPSASEYGYTFGSGTRLTVV.

V gene TRBV11-2 combines with J gene TRBJ2-7, with TRBD2 matching 13 bases. V dropped 5 bases and J dropped 2; count of bases not matched to a gene: 3. CDR1 is SGHAT and CDR2 is FQNNGV in the germline V gene. The CDR3 has 15 residues. The DNA for the CDR3 is TGTGCCAGCAGCCCCGGGACTAGCGGGACCTACGAGCAGTACTTC. The encoded protein is CASSPGTSGTYEQYF.

V is TRBV9 and J is TRBJ2-3; D gene ambiguous. Germline CDR1 SGDLS, CDR2 YYNGEE. V gave up 2 bases and J gave up 0 bases, with 7 bases separating them. This CDR3 spans 14 amino acids. The CDR3 sequence is CASSVVRSTDTQYF. CDR3 nucleotide sequence: TGTGCCAGCAGCGTGGTTAGAAGCACAGATACGCAGTATTTT. The whole variable domain, filled in from reference TRBV9 and TRBJ2-3, reads DSGVTQTPKHLITATGQRVTLRCSPRSGDLSVYWYQQSLDQGLQFLIQYYNGEERAKGNILERFSAQQFPDLHSELNLSSLELGDSALYFCASSVVRSTDTQYFGPGTRLTVL.

The chain is built from TRBV7-3 and TRBJ2-3; TRBD2 matches 10 bases. This CDR3 region has 15 residues. CDR1 and CDR2 from the germline V gene are SGHTA and FQGTGA. The V and J ends lost 3 bases and 7 bases, in that order; junction bases with no gene match: 7. CDR3 in DNA: TGTGCCAGCAGCTTGGCTAGCGGGGGTACTCATACGCAGTATTTT. Encoded protein: CASSLASGGTHTQYF.

This sequence joins TRBV28 and TRBJ2-6; D not certain. Germline CDR1 is MDHEN and CDR2 is SYDVKM. The V end lost 3 bases, the J end lost 2 bases, and 8 bases lay between the germline ends. The CDR3 contains 15 residues. The CDR3 is CASSFSGTGANVLTF. For the CDR3, the DNA is TGTGCCAGCAGTTTCTCCGGTACTGGGGCCAACGTCCTGACTTTC.

This clone was counted once. The junction does not match germline at one end; this may be a read error. V gene TRBV7-7 combines with J gene TRBJ2-7; TRBD2 matches at 9 bases. Germline V gives CDR1 SSHAT, CDR2 FNYEAQ (reference sequence). This CDR3 contains 15 residues. The CDR3 region has the DNA TGTGCTAGCAGCGCCGCGGGGGGGGCTCCCTACGAGCAGTACTTC. As protein: CASSAAGGAPYEQYF.